This T cell receptor beta chain comes out of a study of cytomegalovirus exposure and HLA in healthy donors. CDR1 and CDR2 (germline): SQVTM, ANQGSEA. CDR3 size: 14 residues. The J segment lost 1 base and the V segment lost 5 bases, leaving 7 bases of the junction unmatched. Both 60 Vbeta primers and 13 Jbeta primers went into the PCR. Generated by immunoSEQ multiplex PCR, the TCRdb table keeps only in-frame clones and is missing some. The table has about 69,000 clones, 65% to 70% seen once. The study's findings and limits: Most of the TCR beta V segments (in an earlier analysis) were productive either about 87% or about 30% of the time.

As for this clone: Its antigen is undetermined.

The source is a woman aged 25 to 39 in good health and CMV-seronegative. Sequencing input: PBMCs. The chain recombines TRBV29-1 with TRBJ1-1; 7 nucleotides align to TRBD1. The CDR3 here is CSVFRTGGNTEAFF. The CDR3 DNA follows: TGCAGCGTTTTCCGGACAGGAGGGAACACTGAAGCTTTCTTT.